What follows are 4 T cell receptor beta chains derived from one specimen sequenced in a study of a mutant IDH1 vaccine in newly diagnosed glioma. Their specific antigens are unknown. As to time point: week 23, last vaccination. Every vaccination contained 300 ug of the mutant IDH1 20-mer peptide and was paired with topical imiquimod. The protocol was immunoSEQ multiplex PCR, while the TCRdb copy is restricted to in-frame clones and leaves out a portion. The sample holds tens of thousands of clones, around 80% seen once. The sample consisted of PBMCs, taken from a glioma patient whose treatment included an IDH1 peptide vaccine. These receptors came from a man aged 25 to 40 with glioma.

The chain recombines TRBV2 with TRBJ2-3, with TRBD2 matching 7 bases. The CDR3 contains 12 residues. Germline-derived CDR1 and CDR2 are SNHLY and FYNNEI. CDR3: CVLARGTDTQYF. CDR3 coding DNA: TGTGTACTAGCGAGGGGCACAGATACGCAGTATTTT.

The rearrangement joins TRBV5-5 to TRBJ1-2; 9 bases fit TRBD1. The germline CDR1 and CDR2 sequences are SGHKS and YYEKEE (reference sequence). This CDR3 spans 16 amino acids. Trimming cost V 4 bases and J 2 bases; bases outside gene matches: 9. The CDR3 protein is CASSPNTGGINYGYTF. CDR3 in DNA: TGTGCCAGCAGCCCGAACACAGGGGGCATAAACTATGGCTACACCTTC.

The chain carries TRBV9 and TRBJ2-3; either TRBD1 or TRBD2 may fit D (5 bases each). CDR1 and CDR2 (germline): SGDLS, YYNGEE. V shed 0 bases and J shed 3 bases, with 11 bases lying between them. The CDR3 has 15 residues. CDR3 amino acids: CASSVARGGTDTQYF. The CDR3 DNA is TGTGCCAGCAGCGTAGCCCGGGGCGGGACAGATACGCAGTATTTT.

The chain links TRBV5-5 to TRBJ2-7, with D perhaps given as TRBD1 or TRBD2 (5 bases each). The germline V and J ends were trimmed by 1 base and 3 bases, with 20 bases remaining between them. The CDR3 sequence is 17 residues long. Germline values: CDR1 SGHKS, CDR2 YYEKEE (reference sequence). CDR3 nucleotide sequence: TGTGCCAGCAGCTTGTCTTTCGTCGGGGCAGCCGACTACGAGCAGTACTTC. Protein: CASSLSFVGAADYEQYF.